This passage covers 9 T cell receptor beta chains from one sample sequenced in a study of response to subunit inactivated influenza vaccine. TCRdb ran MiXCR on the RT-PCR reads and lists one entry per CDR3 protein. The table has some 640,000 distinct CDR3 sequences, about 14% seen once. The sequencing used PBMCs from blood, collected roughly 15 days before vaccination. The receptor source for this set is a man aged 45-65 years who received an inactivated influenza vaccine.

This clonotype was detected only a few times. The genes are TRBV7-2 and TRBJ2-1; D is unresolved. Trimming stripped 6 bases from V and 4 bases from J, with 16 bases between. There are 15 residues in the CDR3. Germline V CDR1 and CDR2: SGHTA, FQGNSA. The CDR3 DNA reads TGTGCCAGCAGGGGATTCACTTCGTCATACAATGAGCAGTTCTTC. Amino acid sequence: CASRGFTSSYNEQFF.

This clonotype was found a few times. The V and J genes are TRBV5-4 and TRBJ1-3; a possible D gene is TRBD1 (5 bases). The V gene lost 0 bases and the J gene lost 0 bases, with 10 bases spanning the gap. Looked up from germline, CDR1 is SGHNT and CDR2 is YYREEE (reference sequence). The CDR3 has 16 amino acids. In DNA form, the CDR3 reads TGTGCCAGCAGCTTGGAATGGGGGAGCTCTGGAAACACCATATATTTT. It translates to CASSLEWGSSGNTIYF. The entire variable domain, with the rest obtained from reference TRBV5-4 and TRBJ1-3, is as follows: ETGVTQSPTHLIKTRGQQVTLRCSSQSGHNTVSWYQQALGQGPQFIFQYYREEENGRGNFPPRFSGLQFPNYSSELNVNALELDDSALYLCASSLEWGSSGNTIYFGEGSWLTVV.

CDR3 sequence: CASAGRKGYEQYF. The DNA of the CDR3 is TGTGCCAGCGCTGGAAGAAAGGGGTACGAGCAGTACTTC. The chain has TRBV6-1 and TRBJ2-7, with TRBD1 as a possible D gene (5 bases). V was shortened by 8 bases and J by 4 bases, with 15 bases between the two germline ends. The CDR3 extends over 13 amino acids. CDR1 and CDR2 from the germline V gene are MNHNS and SASEGT.

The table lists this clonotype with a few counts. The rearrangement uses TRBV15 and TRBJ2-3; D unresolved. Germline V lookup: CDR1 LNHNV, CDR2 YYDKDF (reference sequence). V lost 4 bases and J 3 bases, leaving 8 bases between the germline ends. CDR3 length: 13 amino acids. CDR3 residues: CATSIWRTDTQYF. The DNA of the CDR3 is TGTGCCACCAGCATCTGGCGGACAGATACGCAGTATTTT.

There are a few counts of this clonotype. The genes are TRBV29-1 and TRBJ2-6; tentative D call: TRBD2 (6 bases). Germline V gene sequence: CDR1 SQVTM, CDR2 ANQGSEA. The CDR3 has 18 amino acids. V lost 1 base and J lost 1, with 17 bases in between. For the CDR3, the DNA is TGCAGCGTTGAAGTCATGGGTGGAGGGTTTTCTGGGGCCAACGTCCTGACTTTC. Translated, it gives CSVEVMGGGFSGANVLTF.

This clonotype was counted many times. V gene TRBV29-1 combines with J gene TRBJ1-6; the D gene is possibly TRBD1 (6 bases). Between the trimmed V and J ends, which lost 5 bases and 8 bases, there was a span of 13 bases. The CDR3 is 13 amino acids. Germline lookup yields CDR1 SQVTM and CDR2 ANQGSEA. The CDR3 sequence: CSVSQGLDSPLHF. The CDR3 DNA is TGCAGCGTTTCCCAGGGGTTGGATTCACCCCTCCACTTT.

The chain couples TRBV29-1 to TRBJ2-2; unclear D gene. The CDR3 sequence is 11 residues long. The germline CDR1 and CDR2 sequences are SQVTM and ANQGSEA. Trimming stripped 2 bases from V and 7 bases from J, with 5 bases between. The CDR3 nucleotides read TGCAGCGTTGAATGCGGCGGGGAGCTGTTTTTT. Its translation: CSVECGGELFF.

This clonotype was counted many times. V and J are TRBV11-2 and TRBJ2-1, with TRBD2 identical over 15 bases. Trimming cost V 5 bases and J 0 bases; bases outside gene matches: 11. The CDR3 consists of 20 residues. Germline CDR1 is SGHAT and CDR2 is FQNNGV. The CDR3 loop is CASSRPTGLAGGISYNEQFF. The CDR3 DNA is TGTGCCAGCAGCCGCCCCACCGGACTAGCGGGGGGGATCTCCTACAATGAGCAGTTCTTC. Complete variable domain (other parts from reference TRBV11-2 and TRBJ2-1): EAGVAQSPRYKIIEKRQSVAFWCNPISGHATLYWYQQILGQGPKLLIQFQNNGVVDDSQLPKDRFSAERLKGVDSTLKIQPAKLEDSAVYLCASSRPTGLAGGISYNEQFFGPGTRLTVL.

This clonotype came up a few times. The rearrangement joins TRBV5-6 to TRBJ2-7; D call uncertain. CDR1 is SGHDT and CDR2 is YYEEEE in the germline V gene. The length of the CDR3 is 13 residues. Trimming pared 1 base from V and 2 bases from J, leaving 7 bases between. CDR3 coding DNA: TGTGCCAGCAGCTTGCGGGCAGCCTACGAGCAGTACTTC. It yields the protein CASSLRAAYEQYF.